The clone carrying this T cell receptor beta chain was observed many times. The antigen remains unidentified. The sample is drawn from a study of T-cell reconstitution after alpha-beta-depleted transplantation in children. The CDR3 has 15 residues. Per the germline V gene, CDR1 is ENHRY and CDR2 is SYGVKD. V lost 4 bases, J lost 5 bases, and 10 bases stayed unmatched. The TCRbeta library incorporated unique molecular identifiers. TCRdb itself ran the PCR reads through MiXCR, one entry per CDR3 protein. The data show about 490,000 distinct CDR3 sequences, roughly a tenth seen once. Study-wide findings and caveats: Newly produced T cells mostly accounted for T-cell counts and diversity one year post-transplant. Surviving recipient T cells and intrathymic progenitors accounted for some patients' high TCRbeta diversity at day 60.

This receptor was obtained from a child younger than 10 with inherited bone marrow failure, due to receive a stem cell transplant. The rearrangement links TRBV10-3 to TRBJ2-7, with 8 bases identical to TRBD1. The sample consisted of PBMCs, taken before TCRalphabeta/CD19-depleted stem cell transplant. This CDR3 reads CAISVGQGEWNEQYF. The DNA of the CDR3 is TGTGCCATCAGTGTCGGACAGGGAGAATGGAACGAGCAGTACTTC.